This T cell receptor beta chain was sequenced for a study of T cell repertoires in cytomegalovirus infection. In the study overall: Recently identified HLA-C-restricted CMV epitopes were among the peptides used. CMV infection plus the matching HLA type was flagged by public TCR beta signatures.

Whole-study results and caveats: The ex vivo response was dominated by HLA-C-restricted CMV-specific TCR beta clonotypes. Summed frequency of public TCR beta families distinguished CMV carriers with the relevant HLA.

With regard to this clonotype: No antigen is known for it. A much larger clone differs by one base, so this may be a read error.

CDR1 MNHNS and CDR2 SASEGT come from the germline V gene. The ends were cut back, 2 bases at V and 4 bases at J, with 8 bases in the middle. CDR3 length equals 13 residues. TCRdb processed the reads anew with MiXCR; each CDR3 protein has one entry. The table lists roughly 170,000 distinct CDR3 sequences, about 20% of them singletons, with roughly 27% in the top ten. The sequence derives from a human donor in good health (CMV status not recorded). Some clones in this sample may be carry-over from other donors' samples. This chain connects TRBV6-1 to TRBJ2-5; D not certain. The sequenced sample was CD8+ T cells from cultured PBMCs, obtained from culture after CMV antigen stimulation. CDR3 nucleotide sequence: TGTGCCAGCAGTGAACCTGAGGCAGAGACCCAGTACTTC. Amino acids: CASSEPEAETQYF.